The 8 T cell receptor beta chains in this list originate from one sample, sequenced in a study of tumor-infiltrating lymphocytes in primary liver carcinoma. Synthesis of TCR beta cDNA was carried out from 450 to 650 ng total RNA with a constant-region primer. TCR beta libraries came from three nested multiplex PCR rounds using slightly modified ARM-PCR. Researchers ran the first two PCR rounds for 10 cycles each with TRBV1-TRBV30 forward primers and a C-beta reverse primer. TCRdb re-derived calls from the multiplex PCR reads in MiXCR, one entry per CDR3 protein. The sample includes about 84,000 distinct CDR3 sequences, approximately 72% of them seen just once. Starting material for RNA and DNA co-extraction consisted of about 20-33 mg of unsorted bulk tissue. Input material: liver tumor tissue from sampling region 1. Subset: tumor region T1, superior pole. The receptors shown here come from a man aged 35 to 55 with primary liver carcinoma and hepatitis B virus infection.

A remark on this clonotype: This may come from a read error, since a much larger clone is one base off. The J gene is TRBJ2-5, the V gene TRBV5-6; D is ambiguous. Germline lookup yields CDR1 SGHDT and CDR2 YYEEEE. Trimming pared 4 bases from V and 1 base from J, leaving 8 bases between. This CDR3 has 13 residues. The CDR3 bases are TGTGCCAGCAGCCTAGACCCCCAAGAGACCCAGTACTTC. The encoded protein is CASSLDPQETQYF.

This clonotype was picked up one time. V and J are TRBV5-4 and TRBJ2-7, with 9 bases aligning to TRBD1. CDR1 is SGHNT, CDR2 YYREEE, per germline (reference sequence). There are 16 residues in the CDR3. The V and J ends lost 8 bases and 8 bases, in that order; junction bases with no gene match: 20. CDR3 loop: CARSHPPWTGAQQQYF. CDR3 nucleotide sequence: TGTGCCAGAAGCCATCCTCCCTGGACAGGGGCACAGCAGCAGTACTTC.

The J gene is TRBJ2-7, the V gene TRBV11-2, with D hard to call. The CDR3 runs to 13 residues. The V gene's germline CDR1 is SGHAT and CDR2 FQNNGV. With 4 bases removed from V and 7 bases from J, the gap between germline ends came to 14 bases. CDR3 in amino acids: CASSWTLDGEQYF. For the CDR3, the DNA is TGTGCCAGCAGCTGGACCCTGGATGGGGAGCAGTACTTC.

In regard to this clonotype: The missing conserved phenylalanine or tryptophan at the end of this CDR3 makes a read error likely. This chain links TRBV29-1 with TRBJ1-1; D gene unclear. V lost 3 bases, J lost 4 bases, and 15 bases lay in between. The CDR3 has 14 residues. Germline CDR1 is SQVTM and CDR2 is ANQGSEA. CDR3 sequence (DNA): TGCAGCGTTGACGGTGGTACCATGATCACTGAAGCTTTCGTT. Translated, it gives CSVDGGTMITEAFV.

In regard to this clonotype: The junction departs from the called germline gene at one end, perhaps through a read error. CDR3 nucleotide sequence: TGTGGCAGCAGTGAAGCTCCCAGCGGGAGCACAGATATGCAGTATTTT. It yields the protein CGSSEAPSGSTDMQYF. The rearrangement uses TRBV6-1 and TRBJ2-3; 8 nucleotides line up with TRBD2. The CDR3 totals 16 residues. Looked up from germline, CDR1 is MNHNS and CDR2 is SASEGT.

In this sample, this clonotype turned up a few times. This chain joins TRBV4-1 and TRBJ2-7; 7 bases line up with TRBD2. The germline V gene has CDR1 MGHRA and CDR2 YSYEKL. The CDR3 contains 13 residues. After removal of 4 bases from V and 10 bases from J, the junction contained 10 bases not matched to a gene. The CDR3 nucleotides read TGCGCCAGCAGCCGGGACTACAACTACAAACAGTACTTC. Translated: CASSRDYNYKQYF.

This clonotype was seen only once. This CDR3 fails to terminate in the conserved phenylalanine or tryptophan, so it likely reflects a read error. V usage is TRBV28 and J usage is TRBJ2-7; TRBD2 might be the D (5 bases). The germline V gene encodes CDR1 MDHEN and CDR2 SYDVKM. CDR3 size: 14 residues. Trimming stripped 5 bases from V and 5 bases from J, with 16 bases between. CDR3 sequence reads: CASSRSGRSDEQYL. In nucleotides, the CDR3 is TGTGCCAGCAGTCGAAGTGGGAGAAGCGACGAGCAGTACCTC.

Note on this clonotype: The conserved phenylalanine or tryptophan normally closing the CDR3 is absent here, so this likely arose from a read error. The chain links TRBV6-6 to TRBJ2-1; tentatively, D is TRBD2 (5 bases). TRBJ2-7 matches the DNA end more closely, so the J call is doubtful. CDR1 and CDR2 (germline): MNHNY, SVGAGI (reference sequence). CDR3 size: 14 residues. The CDR3 DNA reads as TGTGCCAGCAGTTACATCAGCGGTCCTGATGAGCAGTACTTA. Its protein product is CASSYISGPDEQYL.